Below are 30 T cell receptor beta chains sequenced from a single sample in a study of blood T cell repertoires in COVID-19. Repertoires were generated with immunoSEQ multiplex PCR, while TCRdb's copy carries only in-frame clones and drops some. This sample has about 190,000 clones, with around nine tenths found just once. The sequenced sample was peripheral blood. These receptors were taken from a woman between 65 and 79 years old with COVID-19, enrolled during active disease.

V gene TRBV4-3 combines with J gene TRBJ1-2; 9 bases map to TRBD1. The germline CDR1 and CDR2 sequences are LGHNA and YSLEER. This CDR3 spans 16 amino acids. With V trimmed by 2 bases and J by 8 bases, 12 bases remained unmatched. The CDR3 reads CASSQPGTGTGEGYTF. The DNA for the CDR3 is TGCGCCAGCAGCCAACCCGGGACAGGGACGGGTGAAGGCTACACCTTC.

The chain couples TRBV29-1 to TRBJ2-1; 8 nucleotides align to TRBD2. From germline, CDR1 is SQVTM and CDR2 ANQGSEA. The length of the CDR3 is 14 residues. With 7 bases clipped from V and 7 bases from J, the junction kept 12 bases outside the gene matches. CDR3 loop: CSGARRGAANEQFF. In DNA form, the CDR3 reads TGCAGCGGGGCAAGGCGGGGGGCCGCGAATGAGCAGTTCTTC.

This clone was detected only once. The V call is TRBV5-1, the J call TRBJ1-6, with D possibly TRBD1 on 6 matching bases. CDR1 is SGHRS and CDR2 is YFSETQ in the germline V gene. The CDR3 runs 14 residues. V gave up 4 bases and J gave up 5 bases, with 10 bases separating them. The CDR3 protein is CASSGDTNNSPLHF. Written as DNA, the CDR3 is TGCGCCAGCAGCGGGGACACCAATAATTCACCCCTCCACTTT.

The V gene is TRBV28, the J gene TRBJ2-1; possible D gene TRBD2, 5 bases. The CDR3 is 13 amino acids. V dropped 3 bases and J dropped 14 bases, with 17 bases sitting between them. CDR1 is MDHEN and CDR2 is SYDVKM in the germline V gene. CDR3 nucleotide sequence: TGTGCCAGCAGTTTTATGGGGTCTAGCCAGAAGTTCTTC. This encodes CASSFMGSSQKFF.

The chain's CDR3 is CAWSLGVSDGELFF. The CDR3 DNA reads TGTGCCTGGAGTCTCGGAGTAAGTGACGGGGAGCTGTTTTTT. V and J are TRBV30 and TRBJ2-2; D remains ambiguous. CDR3 length: 14 residues. CDR1 GTSNPN and CDR2 SVGIG come from the germline V gene (reference sequence). Trimming took 2 bases from V and 7 from J, leaving 14 bases between them.

This chain links TRBV24-1 with TRBJ1-2; no reliable D call. With 1 base removed from V and 8 bases from J, the gap between germline ends came to 10 bases. The CDR3 is made up of 13 amino acids. Germline V gene sequence: CDR1 KGHDR, CDR2 SFDVKD. Written as DNA, the CDR3 is TGTGCCACCAGTGATTTAGCCTCGAGGGGCTACACCTTC. Translation gives CATSDLASRGYTF.

The V and J genes are TRBV28 and TRBJ2-2; TRBD2 matches 16 bases. The CDR3 is made up of 19 amino acids. V dropped 5 bases and J dropped 6; count of bases not matched to a gene: 12. Germline CDR1 is MDHEN and CDR2 is SYDVKM. CDR3: CASSPRLGTSGRAPGELFF. The CDR3 nucleotides are TGTGCCAGCAGTCCCCGGCTAGGGACTAGCGGGAGGGCTCCCGGGGAGCTGTTTTTT. The full variable domain, its missing parts supplied by reference TRBV28 and TRBJ2-2, is DVKVTQSSRYLVKRTGEKVFLECVQDMDHENMFWYRQDPGLGLRLIYFSYDVKMKEKGDIPEGYSVSREKKERFSLILESASTNQTSMYLCASSPRLGTSGRAPGELFFGEGSRLTVL.

This clone was detected once. The chain has TRBV12-5 and TRBJ2-1; 7 bases fit TRBD2. This CDR3 spans 14 amino acids. Looked up from germline, CDR1 is LGHNT and CDR2 is FRNRAP. With V trimmed by 5 bases and J by 9 bases, 10 bases remained unmatched. The CDR3 region has the DNA TGTGCTAGTGGTCCCCCCGGGAGCGGGGCTGAGCAGTTCTTC. Translated, it gives CASGPPGSGAEQFF.

This clone is a singleton in its sample. V is TRBV7-9 and J is TRBJ2-5; TRBD2 matches 9 bases. CDR1 and CDR2 from the germline V gene are SEHNR and FQNEAQ (reference sequence). V dropped 0 bases and J dropped 5; count of bases not matched to a gene: 13. This CDR3 has 18 amino acids. CDR3 in DNA: TGTGCCAGCAGCTTAGCCATCACAGCGGGAGGCCTTATGGAGACCCAGTACTTC. Residues: CASSLAITAGGLMETQYF.

The rearrangement joins TRBV7-9 to TRBJ2-7; TRBD1 might be the D (6 bases). Germline loops: CDR1 SEHNR, CDR2 FQNEAQ (reference sequence). The CDR3 runs to 15 residues. Deletions cut 5 bases from V and 5 bases from J, with 19 bases between. The CDR3 protein is CASSPTTGRGHEQYF. CDR3 bases: TGTGCCAGCAGCCCTACCACCGGCAGGGGCCACGAGCAGTACTTC.

The table lists this clone with a few counts. This CDR3 reads CASSPANYGYTF. DNA of the CDR3: TGTGCCAGCAGTCCAGCTAACTATGGCTACACCTTC. The chain recombines TRBV28 with TRBJ1-2, with D uncertain. V was cut by 5 bases and J by 0 bases, with 4 bases left in between. This CDR3 comprises 12 residues. Germline CDR1 MDHEN, CDR2 SYDVKM.

The rearrangement uses TRBV4-2 and TRBJ2-1, with 8 positions matching TRBD2. J was trimmed by 2 bases and V by 2 bases; bases with no gene match: 8. CDR1 is LGHNA, CDR2 YNFKEQ, per germline. This CDR3 is built from 17 residues. The CDR3 DNA follows: TGTGCCAGCAGCCAACAATTTACTAGCGGCGCCTACAATGAGCAGTTCTTC. This codes for CASSQQFTSGAYNEQFF.

The chain is built from TRBV27 and TRBJ1-2; tentatively, D is TRBD1 (5 bases). V was clipped by 4 bases and J by 8 bases, with 17 bases between them. The CDR3 loop spans 14 amino acids. Germline V CDR1 and CDR2: MNHEY, SMNVEV (reference sequence). The CDR3 spells CASSYRTGGGGYTF. The CDR3 nucleotides read TGTGCCAGCAGTTACCGGACCGGCGGGGGGGGCTACACCTTC.

V and J are TRBV5-1 and TRBJ1-6; D uncertain. Trimming pared 4 bases from V and 10 bases from J, leaving 9 bases between. Looked up from germline, CDR1 is SGHRS and CDR2 is YFSETQ. This CDR3 region has 12 residues. Here the CDR3 DNA reads TGCGCCAGCAGCCCGAACGGGTCACCCCTCCACTTT. As protein: CASSPNGSPLHF.

The V gene is TRBV24-1, the J gene TRBJ1-5, with TRBD1 as a possible D gene (5 bases). V lost 9 bases and J lost 5, with 16 bases in between. From germline, CDR1 is KGHDR and CDR2 SFDVKD. The CDR3 spans 14 residues. CDR3 nucleotide sequence: TGTGCCACCTCTCCAGGGTTTACAGATCAGCCCCAGCATTTT. Its protein product is CATSPGFTDQPQHF.

The chain uses TRBV19 and TRBJ2-1; 12 bases line up with TRBD2. This CDR3 contains 13 residues. In germline, CDR1 is LNHDA, CDR2 SQIVND (reference sequence). Trimming removed 7 bases from V and 7 bases from J; junction bases left unmatched: 2. The DNA for the CDR3 is TGTGCCAGTACTACTAGCGGGAGGAATGAGCAGTTCTTC. As protein: CASTTSGRNEQFF.

The CDR3 bases are TGCGCCAGCAGCTTGAACCCGCGTACCCAAACTAATGAAAAACTGTTTTTT. Translation gives CASSLNPRTQTNEKLFF. This chain connects TRBV5-1 to TRBJ1-4; no clear D. The germline CDR1 and CDR2 sequences are SGHRS and YFSETQ. CDR3 length: 17 amino acids. The V gene lost 1 base and the J gene lost 1 base, with 14 bases spanning the gap.

The chain has TRBV10-3 and TRBJ1-2, with no clear D. V lost 10 bases and J lost 5, with 17 bases in between. This CDR3 has 13 amino acids. Germline V gene lookup returns CDR1 ENHRY and CDR2 SYGVKD. CDR3 DNA sequence: TGTGCCACCTCCCCCGGGAATGAGTATGGCTACACCTTC. Protein sequence: CATSPGNEYGYTF.

This clone was detected a few times. DNA for the CDR3: TGTGCCAGCAGTTTATTGGCAGGCGGGGATTCCAACTATGGCTACACCTTC. Encoded protein: CASSLLAGGDSNYGYTF. The V and J genes are TRBV28 and TRBJ1-2; D not certain. Per the germline V gene, CDR1 is MDHEN and CDR2 is SYDVKM. V shed 1 base and J shed 2 bases, with 17 bases lying between them. The CDR3 totals 17 residues.

In regard to this clone: Other DNA variants within this sample encode the same CDR3. The genes are TRBV2 and TRBJ1-2; TRBD1 might be the D (5 bases). Trimming removed 4 bases from V and 2 bases from J, with 8 bases in between. CDR1 is SNHLY and CDR2 is FYNNEI in the germline V gene. The CDR3 length is 13 residues. The CDR3 spells CASSAQVNYGYTF. DNA of the CDR3: TGTGCCAGCAGTGCACAGGTAAACTATGGCTACACCTTC.

The chain uses TRBV24-1 and TRBJ2-1, with 7 bases aligning to TRBD1. The ends lost 3 bases at V and 6 bases at J; junction bases unmatched: 13. The CDR3 runs to 17 residues. The V gene's germline CDR1 is KGHDR and CDR2 SFDVKD. CDR3 loop: CATSDPTRQGYGNEQFF. CDR3 DNA sequence: TGTGCCACCAGTGATCCAACCCGACAGGGCTACGGCAATGAGCAGTTCTTC.

The chain joins TRBV30 to TRBJ2-7; 8 bases map to TRBD2. The ends lost 3 bases at V and 4 bases at J; junction bases unmatched: 8. The germline CDR1 and CDR2 sequences are GTSNPN and SVGIG (reference sequence). This CDR3 comprises 14 residues. The CDR3 region is CAWSIGAGAYEQYF. The CDR3 DNA sequence: TGTGCCTGGAGCATAGGAGCGGGAGCATACGAGCAGTACTTC.

This chain uses TRBV10-3 with TRBJ2-2, with 10 bases that match TRBD1. Germline loops: CDR1 ENHRY, CDR2 SYGVKD. V lost 4 bases to trimming and J lost 7 bases; unmatched junction nucleotides: 3. The CDR3 has 14 residues. The CDR3 DNA reads TGTGCCATCAGTGGGGGACAGGGGAGCGGGGAGCTGTTTTTT. Its translation: CAISGGQGSGELFF.

V gene TRBV7-3 combines with J gene TRBJ2-3, with 10 bases lining up with TRBD2. The V and J ends lost 5 bases and 5 bases, in that order; junction bases with no gene match: 7. This CDR3 is 15 amino acids long. Germline CDR1 and CDR2: SGHTA and FQGTGA. The CDR3 reads CASSPSSGSIDTQYF. DNA of the CDR3: TGTGCCAGCAGCCCCTCTAGCGGGAGTATAGATACGCAGTATTTT. Full variable domain (remainder filled in from reference TRBV7-3 and TRBJ2-3): GAGVSQTPSNKVTEKGKYVELRCDPISGHTALYWYRQSLGQGPEFLIYFQGTGAADDSGLPNDRFFAVRPEGSVSTLKIQRTERGDSAVYLCASSPSSGSIDTQYFGPGTRLTVL.

The J gene is TRBJ2-2, the V gene TRBV12-3 or TRBV12-4, with D unresolved. CDR3 size: 12 residues. The V end was cut by 2 bases, the J end by 6 bases, with 4 bases between. CDR3 protein: CASSLNSGELFF. The CDR3 DNA follows: TGTGCCAGCAGTTTAAACTCCGGGGAGCTGTTTTTT.

The V gene is TRBV24-1, the J gene TRBJ1-6; D unresolved. The length of the CDR3 is 14 residues. The germline V gene encodes CDR1 KGHDR and CDR2 SFDVKD. V shed 4 bases and J shed 4 bases, with 7 bases lying between them. The DNA for the CDR3 is TGTGCCACCAGTGAGGACTCATATAATTCACCCCTCCACTTT. This encodes CATSEDSYNSPLHF.

The chain has TRBV11-3 and TRBJ2-1, with 8 bases identical to TRBD2. CDR3 size: 15 residues. CDR1 is SGHNT and CDR2 is YENEEA in the germline V gene. Trimming removed 5 bases from V and 3 bases from J; junction bases left unmatched: 6. The chain's CDR3 is CASSDRTSLYNEQFF. The DNA of the CDR3 is TGTGCCAGCAGCGACCGGACTAGCCTCTACAATGAGCAGTTCTTC.

The chain couples TRBV19 to TRBJ1-4, with unresolved D. Germline V gene lookup returns CDR1 LNHDA and CDR2 SQIVND (reference sequence). CDR3 size: 14 residues. V was shortened by 6 bases and J by 4 bases, with 12 bases between the two germline ends. CDR3 residues: CASSLRLYNEKLFF. The CDR3 bases are TGTGCCAGTAGCCTACGCCTCTATAATGAAAAACTGTTTTTT.

The chain recombines TRBV7-2 with TRBJ1-1; 8 bases map to TRBD1. The V gene's germline CDR1 is SGHTA and CDR2 FQGNSA. This CDR3 is built from 13 residues. V was pared by 5 bases and J by 6 bases, with 5 bases of the junction left unmatched. The CDR3 DNA reads TGTGCCAGCAGCCCAGGACAGGGATCTGAAGCTTTCTTT. Encoded protein: CASSPGQGSEAFF.

The chain joins TRBV6-5 to TRBJ2-2; 7 bases map to TRBD2. Germline CDR1 is MNHEY and CDR2 is SVGAGI. The CDR3 is made up of 15 amino acids. V lost 6 bases to trimming and J lost 1 base; unmatched junction nucleotides: 5. The CDR3 is CASSPLAQNTGELFF. For the CDR3, the DNA is TGTGCCAGCAGCCCACTAGCGCAGAACACCGGGGAGCTGTTTTTT.